This T cell receptor (beta chain) was obtained from a study of radiotherapy plus CTLA-4 blockade in lung cancer. Turning to the study itself: Roughly 17% of patients responded objectively, and approximately 33% achieved disease control.

Study results and limitations: TCR clones of tumor origin grew in blood after radiotherapy plus ipilimumab.

The method was immunoSEQ multiplex PCR; TCRdb's version includes in-frame clones alone and lacks a portion of them. The table shows approximately 75,000 clones, with approximately 80% occurring only once. To note about this clone: Its antigen is not known.

Unmatched junction bases numbered 11, after V lost 3 bases and J lost 7 bases. The CDR3 covers 16 residues. Germline values: CDR1 LGHNT, CDR2 FRNRAP. The sample was peripheral blood, taken from a patient treated with radiotherapy plus ipilimumab. This chain uses TRBV12-5 with TRBJ1-4; 7 positions match TRBD1. This TCR was recovered from a human donor with non-small cell lung cancer who had a complete response to radiotherapy plus ipilimumab. The CDR3 nucleotides read TGTGCTAGTGGTTTACGGGCAGGGGGTCGGGGTGAAAAACTGTTTTTT. It codes for CASGLRAGGRGEKLFF.